The sequence of this T cell receptor beta chain was determined in a study of OX40 agonist ivuxolimab in advanced cancers. The overall study: The group had a mean age of approximately 60 years, ranged from about 23 to 79, and was 80% to 90% male.

CDR1 is SGHVS, CDR2 FQNEAQ, per germline. The CDR3 consists of 16 residues. Losses at the gene ends were 2 bases for V and 0 bases for J; bases not matched to a gene: 3. Some clones are missing from TCRdb's copy, which holds only in-frame ones; the method was immunoSEQ multiplex PCR. The sample consists of approximately 45,000 clones, 80% of them appearing once. The sample was CD4+ or CD8+ T cells sorted from blood, taken in a trial of the OX40 agonist ivuxolimab. V and J are TRBV7-8 and TRBJ2-3, with 9 bases fitting TRBD2. This clonotype was sampled from an adult with an advanced solid tumor such as melanoma, head and neck, liver or kidney cancer. The CDR3 is CASSLISGGSTDTQYF. CDR3 nucleotides: TGTGCCAGCAGCTTAATAAGCGGGGGGAGCACAGATACGCAGTATTTT. The whole variable domain, filled in from reference TRBV7-8 and TRBJ2-3, reads GAGVSQSPRYKVAKRGQDVALRCDPISGHVSLFWYQQALGQGPEFLTYFQNEAQLDKSGLPSDRFFAERPEGSVSTLKIQRTQQEDSAVYLCASSLISGGSTDTQYFGPGTRLTVL.